This entry lists 28 T cell receptor beta chains sequenced from one sample in a study of cytomegalovirus exposure and HLA in healthy donors. Data came from immunoSEQ multiplex PCR; TCRdb stores just in-frame clones and leaves some out. The table has 120,000 to 150,000 clones, around 85% seen once. Sequences were obtained from PBMCs. The receptor source for this set is a man between 18 and 29 years old in good health and CMV-seronegative.

The rearrangement uses TRBV7-8 and TRBJ2-2, with D perhaps matching TRBD1 (5 bases). The CDR3 runs to 15 residues. The ends were cut back, 5 bases at V and 4 bases at J, with 14 bases in the middle. Germline V gene lookup returns CDR1 SGHVS and CDR2 FQNEAQ. The CDR3 sequence is CASSPQTDSTGELFF. The CDR3, as DNA: TGTGCCAGCAGCCCCCAGACAGATTCCACCGGGGAGCTGTTTTTT. The full variable domain, its missing parts supplied by reference TRBV7-8 and TRBJ2-2, is GAGVSQSPRYKVAKRGQDVALRCDPISGHVSLFWYQQALGQGPEFLTYFQNEAQLDKSGLPSDRFFAERPEGSVSTLKIQRTQQEDSAVYLCASSPQTDSTGELFFGEGSRLTVL.

This chain connects TRBV5-4 to TRBJ2-7; TRBD1 matches 9 bases. The CDR3 covers 15 residues. V dropped 4 bases and J dropped 4; count of bases not matched to a gene: 9. Germline V CDR1 and CDR2: SGHNT, YYREEE (reference sequence). CDR3 loop: CASSAPGQGEYEQYF. CDR3 bases: TGTGCCAGCAGCGCGCCGGGACAGGGCGAATACGAGCAGTACTTC. The complete variable domain, with remaining parts taken from reference TRBV5-4 and TRBJ2-7, reads ETGVTQSPTHLIKTRGQQVTLRCSSQSGHNTVSWYQQALGQGPQFIFQYYREEENGRGNFPPRFSGLQFPNYSSELNVNALELDDSALYLCASSAPGQGEYEQYFGPGTRLTVT.

The chain is built from TRBV6-1 and TRBJ2-3; D is undetermined. The CDR3 consists of 13 residues. The V end lost 6 bases, the J end lost 4 bases, and 11 bases lay between the germline ends. The germline CDR1 and CDR2 sequences are MNHNS and SASEGT. This CDR3 reads CASRPSVPDTQYF. In nucleotides, the CDR3 is TGTGCCAGCAGACCATCGGTCCCAGATACGCAGTATTTT.

A few counts support this clone. The chain is built from TRBV6-6 and TRBJ2-7; D perhaps matches TRBD1 (5 bases). The germline gives CDR1 MNHNY, CDR2 SVGAGI (reference sequence). Deletions cut 7 bases from V and 10 bases from J, with 20 bases between. The CDR3 has 13 residues. In DNA form, the CDR3 reads TGTGCCAGCACCACAGTCATGGATCAGGGACAGTACTTC. Its translation: CASTTVMDQGQYF.

V gene TRBV6-5 combines with J gene TRBJ1-2; D may be TRBD1 (5 bases). Trimming cost V 3 bases and J 6 bases, with 20 bases left between them. The CDR3 spans 16 residues. Germline V gives CDR1 MNHEY, CDR2 SVGAGI. The CDR3 reads CASSYGRMGGMDGYTF. CDR3 coding DNA: TGTGCCAGCAGTTATGGCCGCATGGGGGGGATGGATGGCTACACCTTC.

This clone was observed a handful of times. The chain employs TRBV2 and TRBJ1-2, with D unclear. V was shortened by 4 bases and J by 4 bases, with 4 bases between the two germline ends. Germline V gene data show CDR1 as SNHLY and CDR2 as FYNNEI. This CDR3 region has 11 residues. In DNA form, the CDR3 reads TGTGCCAGCAGTGCAGGCTATGGCTACACCTTC. Translating gives CASSAGYGYTF.

CDR3: CASSSPRSPGYGYTF. CDR3 in DNA: TGTGCCAGCAGTTCCCCCAGGTCTCCTGGCTATGGCTACACCTTC. The genes are TRBV27 and TRBJ1-2, with D hard to call. This CDR3 is 15 amino acids long. CDR1 and CDR2 from the germline V gene are MNHEY and SMNVEV (reference sequence). V was trimmed by 4 bases and J by 4 bases, leaving 16 bases between them.

J is TRBJ2-2 and V is TRBV25-1, with D possibly being TRBD1 (5 bases). The CDR3 runs to 16 residues. The germline CDR1 and CDR2 sequences are MGHDK and SYGVNS. With 1 base removed from V and 1 base from J, the gap between germline ends came to 10 bases. CDR3 in DNA: TGTGCCAGCAGTGAATTGGGGCTGCGGAACACCGGGGAGCTGTTTTTT. Translating gives CASSELGLRNTGELFF.

The chain carries TRBV9 and TRBJ2-1; D may be TRBD1 (5 bases). CDR1 and CDR2 from the germline V gene are SGDLS and YYNGEE. The V and J ends lost 0 bases and 13 bases respectively, with 11 bases between them. This CDR3 region has 12 residues. The CDR3 nucleotides read TGTGCCAGCAGCGTAGTAGGACAAGTACAGTTCTTC. Protein: CASSVVGQVQFF.

The V gene is TRBV6-5, the J gene TRBJ2-1; 10 bases align to TRBD2. Looked up from germline, CDR1 is MNHEY and CDR2 is SVGAGI. The length of the CDR3 is 15 residues. J lost 8 bases, V lost 4 bases, and 8 bases had no gene match. CDR3 sequence reads: CASSSAGTSAHEQFF. CDR3 DNA: TGTGCCAGCAGTTCGGCCGGGACTAGCGCCCATGAGCAGTTCTTC.

The rearrangement joins TRBV27 to TRBJ2-7, with 9 positions matching TRBD2. CDR1 is MNHEY and CDR2 is SMNVEV in the germline V gene (reference sequence). The V segment lost 3 bases and the J segment 2 bases; nucleotides outside the gene matches: 5. The CDR3 sequence is 15 residues long. CDR3 nucleotides: TGTGCCAGCAGTTTTGGGCGGGAGGGAGCCTACGAGCAGTACTTC. Translating it yields CASSFGREGAYEQYF.

J is TRBJ2-2 and V is TRBV7-9, with 12 positions matching TRBD2. The ends lost 0 bases at V and 5 bases at J; junction bases unmatched: 4. The CDR3 is made up of 17 amino acids. The germline V gene has CDR1 SEHNR and CDR2 FQNEAQ (reference sequence). CDR3 sequence reads: CASSLARTSGTTGELFF. CDR3 nucleotides: TGTGCCAGCAGCTTAGCGCGGACTAGCGGGACGACCGGGGAGCTGTTTTTT.

The chain links TRBV2 to TRBJ1-1, with D unclear. Trimming shortened V by 6 bases and J by 4 bases, and 12 bases separated the two germline ends. In germline, CDR1 is SNHLY, CDR2 FYNNEI. This CDR3 region has 13 residues. CDR3 residues: CASSLGAGTEAFF. In DNA, the CDR3 is TGTGCCAGCAGCCTGGGCGCGGGCACTGAAGCTTTCTTT. The full variable domain, its missing parts supplied by reference TRBV2 and TRBJ1-1, is EPEVTQTPSHQVTQMGQEVILRCVPISNHLYFYWYRQILGQKVEFLVSFYNNEISEKSEIFDDQFSVERPDGSNFTLKIRSTKLEDSAMYFCASSLGAGTEAFFGQGTRLTVV.

This chain joins TRBV7-9 and TRBJ2-5, with TRBD2 matching 7 bases. V shed 2 bases, J shed 2 bases, and the junction held 11 bases outside the gene matches. From germline, CDR1 is SEHNR and CDR2 FQNEAQ (reference sequence). CDR3 size: 17 residues. Here the CDR3 DNA reads TGTGCCAGCAGCTTACTCGCCAGCGGGGTCGGTCAAGAGACCCAGTACTTC. Its protein product is CASSLLASGVGQETQYF.

The CDR3 DNA is TGTGCCAGCACCCTTAAGGGTTTACGGGACTGGCCCCCGGATACGCAGTATTTT. This translates into CASTLKGLRDWPPDTQYF. The V gene is TRBV7-6, the J gene TRBJ2-3; a possible D gene is TRBD2 (6 bases). Trimming took off 7 bases at V and 6 bases at J, with 29 bases between the two ends. Germline-derived CDR1 and CDR2 are SGHVS and FNYEAQ. The CDR3 has 18 amino acids.

Details on this clone: The junction differs from germline at one of its ends, possibly a read error. The rearrangement uses TRBV28 and TRBJ2-3, with 7 nucleotides matching TRBD2. Germline V gene data show CDR1 as MDHEN and CDR2 as SYDVKM. The CDR3 has 16 residues. The chain's CDR3 is CASSALGEGQSDTQYF. CDR3 sequence (DNA): TGTGCCAGCAGTGCCTTGGGGGAGGGCCAGTCAGATACACAGTATTTT.

J is TRBJ2-7 and V is TRBV6-6; 7 positions match TRBD1. Per germline, CDR1 MNHNY and CDR2 SVGAGI (reference sequence). This CDR3 is built from 14 residues. V was clipped by 6 bases and J by 5 bases; unmatched bases: 10. The DNA for the CDR3 is TGTGCCAGCAGCCCTCGACAGGGTAGGGACGAGCAGTACTTC. Amino acid sequence: CASSPRQGRDEQYF.

This clone was observed once. The chain couples TRBV11-2 to TRBJ2-7, with D maybe TRBD2 (6 bases). Germline V gives CDR1 SGHAT, CDR2 FQNNGV. CDR3 length: 15 amino acids. V gave up 1 base and J gave up 3 bases, with 13 bases separating them. The CDR3 here is CASSLGRDCRYEQYF. The CDR3 DNA reads TGTGCCAGCAGCTTAGGTCGGGACTGTCGCTACGAGCAGTACTTC.

This clone showed up just once. The chain couples TRBV27 to TRBJ2-7; TRBD2 is a possible D gene (5 bases). V lost 1 base and J 1 base, leaving 11 bases between the germline ends. Germline V gene data show CDR1 as MNHEY and CDR2 as SMNVEV (reference sequence). The CDR3 is 15 residues long. The CDR3 region is CASSLYPGSSYEQYF. CDR3 in DNA: TGTGCCAGCAGTTTATACCCGGGAAGTTCCTACGAGCAGTACTTC.

This clone was detected once. The CDR3: CATGRSGANVLTF. The CDR3 coding sequence is TGTGCCACCGGGAGATCTGGGGCCAACGTCCTGACTTTC. This chain links TRBV6-5 with TRBJ2-6; TRBD2 is a possible D gene (6 bases). Trimming left V 10 bases short and J 1 base short, with 8 bases between. The CDR3 sequence is 13 residues long. Germline CDR1 and CDR2: MNHEY and SVGAGI.

This clone was seen a handful of times. The chain combines TRBV7-2 with TRBJ1-1; D is unclear. Germline V CDR1 and CDR2: SGHTA, FQGNSA. V lost 5 bases, J lost 6 bases, and 16 bases lay in between. The length of the CDR3 is 14 residues. The CDR3 DNA is TGTGCCAGCAGCAACGGACGGGGTTGGGCTGAAGCTTTCTTT. Its protein is CASSNGRGWAEAFF.

The rearrangement joins TRBV18 to TRBJ1-1, with a possible D match to TRBD1 (5 bases). Per the germline V gene, CDR1 is KGHSH and CDR2 is LQKENI. The CDR3 length is 12 residues. Trimming pared 3 bases from V and 8 bases from J, leaving 10 bases between. The CDR3 nucleotides read TGTGCCAGCTCACCGTTGGGACTCGAAGCTTTCTTT. Protein sequence: CASSPLGLEAFF.

This clone was seen once. The rearrangement uses TRBV28 and TRBJ2-5; D call uncertain. The CDR3 is 13 amino acids. The V gene lost 4 bases and the J gene lost 5 bases, with 11 bases spanning the gap. From germline, CDR1 is MDHEN and CDR2 SYDVKM. The CDR3 is CASSSELVETQYF. As DNA, the CDR3 is TGTGCCAGCAGTTCGGAGCTGGTGGAGACCCAGTACTTC.

V and J are TRBV5-1 and TRBJ2-5; D may be TRBD1 (5 bases). CDR1 and CDR2 from the germline V gene are SGHRS and YFSETQ. Deletions cut 6 bases from V and 1 base from J, with 13 bases between. The CDR3 extends over 14 amino acids. CDR3 residues: CASTTQGTQETQYF. Here the CDR3 DNA reads TGCGCCAGCACCACCCAGGGAACCCAAGAGACCCAGTACTTC.

The rearrangement links TRBV2 to TRBJ1-1; D remains ambiguous. Germline CDR1 SNHLY, CDR2 FYNNEI. This CDR3 has 11 residues. Trimming stripped 6 bases from V and 3 bases from J, with 5 bases between. The DNA of the CDR3 is TGTGCCAGCAGCCGTCACACTGAAGCTTTCTTT. Protein product: CASSRHTEAFF.

The V and J genes are TRBV5-1 and TRBJ2-1; 7 bases are shared with TRBD2. J gave up 5 bases and V 1 base, and 6 bases lay outside the gene matches. Germline values: CDR1 SGHRS, CDR2 YFSETQ. CDR3 length equals 15 residues. CDR3 residues: CASSLTGLGNNEQFF. For the CDR3, the DNA is TGCGCCAGCAGCTTGACAGGACTAGGAAACAATGAGCAGTTCTTC.

This rearrangement joins TRBV7-2 to TRBJ2-2; a possible D gene is TRBD2 (5 bases). The V end was cut by 5 bases, the J end by 6 bases, with 19 bases between. The CDR3 covers 16 residues. Germline V gene sequence: CDR1 SGHTA, CDR2 FQGNSA. CDR3 nucleotides: TGTGCCAGCAGCCTCCAAGCCGGGGATTGGGCCGGGGAGCTGTTTTTT. This encodes CASSLQAGDWAGELFF.

This clone was seen a single time. The V and J genes are TRBV7-2 and TRBJ2-7; D might be TRBD2 (7 bases). CDR3 length: 16 amino acids. CDR1 is SGHTA and CDR2 is FQGNSA in the germline V gene. Trimming left V 1 base short and J 2 bases short, with 15 bases between. Written as DNA, the CDR3 is TGTGCCAGCAGCTTAGGATTAGGGGGGGTCGCCTACGAGCAGTACTTC. Its protein is CASSLGLGGVAYEQYF.